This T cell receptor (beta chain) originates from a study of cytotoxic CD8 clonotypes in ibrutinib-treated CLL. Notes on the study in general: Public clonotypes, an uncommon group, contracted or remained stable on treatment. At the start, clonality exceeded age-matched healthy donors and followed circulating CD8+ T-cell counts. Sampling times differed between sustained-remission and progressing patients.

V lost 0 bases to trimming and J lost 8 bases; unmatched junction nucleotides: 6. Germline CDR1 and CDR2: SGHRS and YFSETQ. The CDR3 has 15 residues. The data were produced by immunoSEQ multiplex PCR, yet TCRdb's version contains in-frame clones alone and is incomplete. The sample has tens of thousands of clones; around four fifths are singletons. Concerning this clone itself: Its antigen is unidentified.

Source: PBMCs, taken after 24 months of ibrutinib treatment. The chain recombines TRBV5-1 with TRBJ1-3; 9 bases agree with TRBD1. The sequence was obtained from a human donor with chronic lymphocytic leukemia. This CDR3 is CASSLVQGAPDTIYF. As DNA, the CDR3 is TGCGCCAGCAGCTTGGTACAGGGGGCCCCGGACACCATATATTTT.